The 18 T cell receptor beta chains in this list originate from one sample, sequenced in a study of Graves' ophthalmopathy and Graves' hyperthyroidism. Amplification of the TCR beta CDR3 regions used RNA transcripts (as template). RT-PCR with HTBI primers came first, then second-round multiplex PCR. TCRdb reprocessed the multiplex PCR reads via MiXCR and lists one record per CDR3 protein. The table includes 500,000 to 800,000 distinct CDR3 sequences, about two fifths detected once. The sample comprised peripheral blood. The receptors were gathered from an adult man with Graves' ophthalmopathy.

A note on this clonotype: A much larger clone sits a single nucleotide away, making a read error possible. The missing conserved phenylalanine or tryptophan at the end of this CDR3 makes a read error likely. This chain uses TRBV20-1 with TRBJ1-1; D not resolved. Trimming cost V 1 base and J 2 bases, with 14 bases left between them. CDR1 and CDR2 (germline): DFQATT, SNEGSKA (reference sequence). The CDR3 sequence is 15 residues long. The CDR3 sequence is CSARASPPLNTEAFY. The CDR3 DNA follows: TGCAGTGCTAGAGCCAGCCCTCCATTAAACACTGAAGCTTTCTAT.

This clonotype was seen only a few times. This chain links TRBV4-2 with TRBJ2-7; either TRBD1 or TRBD2 may fit D (6 bases each). Looked up from germline, CDR1 is LGHNA and CDR2 is YNFKEQ. V lost 0 bases to trimming and J lost 2 bases, with 11 bases between them. The CDR3 loop spans 15 amino acids. The CDR3 sequence: CASSQDRGAPYEQYF. The DNA of the CDR3 is TGTGCCAGCAGCCAAGATAGGGGGGCTCCCTACGAGCAGTACTTC.

This clonotype was observed many times. This chain joins TRBV25-1 and TRBJ2-2, with a weak D call TRBD1 (5 bases). Trimming took off 5 bases at V and 6 bases at J, with 22 bases between the two ends. CDR3 size: 17 residues. Germline loops: CDR1 MGHDK, CDR2 SYGVNS. CDR3 in amino acids: CASSSSLGATKAGELFF. Here the CDR3 DNA reads TGTGCCAGCAGTTCAAGTCTAGGGGCCACGAAGGCCGGGGAGCTGTTTTTT.

The rearrangement joins TRBV24-1 to TRBJ2-3; D remains unclear. CDR1 KGHDR and CDR2 SFDVKD come from the germline V gene. The CDR3 has 15 amino acids. Deletions cut 6 bases from V and 3 bases from J, with 15 bases between. In DNA form, the CDR3 reads TGTGCCACCAGTCCCCACCAGGCTGGGACAGATACGCAGTATTTT. It specifies CATSPHQAGTDTQYF.

The chain couples TRBV4-1 to TRBJ1-6; 10 positions agree with TRBD1. The CDR3 totals 17 residues. CDR1 is MGHRA, CDR2 YSYEKL, per germline. Trimming took 0 bases from V and 9 from J; bases not matched to a gene: 8. The CDR3 DNA follows: TGCGCCAGCAGCCAAGATCTTGGGACAGGGGTTCGTTCACCCCTCCACTTT. Translated, it gives CASSQDLGTGVRSPLHF.

Details on this clonotype: One junction end does not reproduce the germline sequence, and a read error may be involved. The rearrangement links TRBV5-5 to TRBJ1-1, with TRBD1 matching 7 bases. Germline-derived CDR1 and CDR2 are SGHKS and YYEKEE (reference sequence). The CDR3 has 14 residues. The CDR3 bases are TGCGCCAGCAGCGTAGACAGGGAGGCCACTGAAGCTTTCTTT. This encodes CASSVDREATEAFF.

The chain recombines TRBV9 with TRBJ2-5, with D possibly being TRBD1 (5 bases). V was shortened by 0 bases and J by 12 bases, with 12 bases between the two germline ends. Per the germline V gene, CDR1 is SGDLS and CDR2 is YYNGEE. The CDR3 extends over 12 amino acids. CDR3 residues: CASSVGAGYKYF. The CDR3 DNA follows: TGTGCCAGCAGCGTAGGAGCAGGGTATAAGTACTTC.

This clonotype has only a few counts. The chain carries TRBV25-1 and TRBJ1-5; 12 bases agree with TRBD1. This CDR3 region has 15 residues. Germline V gene data show CDR1 as MGHDK and CDR2 as SYGVNS. V shed 1 base, J shed 14 bases, and the junction held 9 bases outside the gene matches. In DNA form, the CDR3 reads TGTGCCAGCAGTGAATCCATGGGGACAGGGGGCTACGAGCATTTT. It is translated as CASSESMGTGGYEHF.

The V call is TRBV29-1, the J call TRBJ2-3; the D call may be TRBD1 or TRBD2 (5 bases each). There are 12 residues in the CDR3. CDR1 and CDR2 (germline): SQVTM, ANQGSEA. V was clipped by 6 bases and J by 5 bases, with 12 bases between them. The chain's CDR3 is CSVGSGGDTQYF. The CDR3 DNA follows: TGCAGCGTGGGGAGTGGGGGAGATACGCAGTATTTT.

This clonotype occurred many times. This chain links TRBV10-3 with TRBJ1-1, with no clear D. V was clipped by 4 bases and J by 0 bases, with 6 bases between them. CDR3 length: 13 amino acids. Germline V gene lookup returns CDR1 ENHRY and CDR2 SYGVKD. The CDR3 region is CAISALMNTEAFF. The CDR3 DNA follows: TGTGCCATCAGTGCCCTTATGAACACTGAAGCTTTCTTT.

This clonotype was seen ten or more times. The chain is built from TRBV2 and TRBJ2-2; 7 bases line up with TRBD1. Germline trimming cut 7 bases from V and 3 bases from J; bases unmatched to any gene: 5. In germline, CDR1 is SNHLY, CDR2 FYNNEI. The CDR3 spans 14 residues. CDR3 DNA: TGTGCCAGCACTAGGGACAGCTACACCGGGGAGCTGTTTTTT. It codes for CASTRDSYTGELFF.

The chain links TRBV7-3 to TRBJ2-5; D unresolved. The CDR3 loop spans 13 amino acids. The V end was cut by 5 bases, the J end by 0 bases, with 7 bases between. CDR1 SGHTA and CDR2 FQGTGA come from the germline V gene. CDR3 sequence reads: CASSPRNQETQYF. In DNA form, the CDR3 reads TGTGCCAGCAGCCCCCGAAACCAAGAGACCCAGTACTTC.

Details on this clonotype: It may be a read error: a sequence one base away is much more abundant. The chain couples TRBV10-3 to TRBJ1-2; 8 nucleotides agree with TRBD1. The germline V gene has CDR1 ENHRY and CDR2 SYGVKD. V was pared by 4 bases and J by 4 bases, with 8 bases of the junction left unmatched. CDR3 size: 15 residues. CDR3: CAISGAGTGTYGYTF. For the CDR3, the DNA is TGTGCCATCAGTGGGGCCGGGACAGGAACCTATGGCTACACCTTC.

The chain carries TRBV20-1 and TRBJ2-7; 10 bases line up with TRBD2. Germline V lookup: CDR1 DFQATT, CDR2 SNEGSKA (reference sequence). V gave up 4 bases and J gave up 7 bases; unmatched junction bases: 10. This CDR3 is 14 amino acids long. CDR3: CSATERGGRNEQYF. Here the CDR3 DNA reads TGCAGTGCTACGGAGCGGGGGGGCAGAAATGAGCAGTACTTC.

This clonotype was seen many times. The chain links TRBV10-3 to TRBJ2-2; D possibly uses TRBD1 or TRBD2 (5 bases each). The V end lost 8 bases, the J end lost 0 bases, and 13 bases lay between the germline ends. The CDR3 has 15 residues. The germline gives CDR1 ENHRY, CDR2 SYGVKD. Here the CDR3 DNA reads TGTGCCATCCCAGTTGGGACGTCGAACACCGGGGAGCTGTTTTTT. Translated: CAIPVGTSNTGELFF.

This clonotype was counted between two and nine times. Compared with germline, one end of the junction differs, possibly owing to a read error. This rearrangement joins TRBV7-9 to TRBJ1-4; TRBD1 is a possible D gene (5 bases). CDR1 is SEHNR, CDR2 FQNEAQ, per germline (reference sequence). CDR3 size: 8 residues. The CDR3 sequence: CASSPQVF. The CDR3 DNA follows: TGTGCCAGCAGCCCACAGGTTTTT.

Ten or more counts support this clonotype. The rearrangement joins TRBV7-8 to TRBJ1-2; D unclear. The CDR3 runs to 15 residues. Between the trimmed V and J ends, which lost 1 base and 0 bases, there was a span of 9 bases. Germline assignment: CDR1 SGHVS and CDR2 FQNEAQ. CDR3 nucleotide sequence: TGTGCCAGCAGCTTAGAGGAGAATGCTAACTATGGCTACACCTTC. Encoded protein: CASSLEENANYGYTF.

As for this clonotype: One junction end disagrees with the germline gene, perhaps due to a read error. The chain joins TRBV10-3 to TRBJ2-5, with D perhaps matching TRBD1 (6 bases). This CDR3 has 14 residues. Germline V lookup: CDR1 ENHRY, CDR2 SYGVKD. CDR3 region: CASSPPGTPGTQYF. In DNA form, the CDR3 reads TGTGCCAGCAGTCCCCCCGGGACACCAGGGACCCAGTACTTC.